This T cell receptor (beta chain) was documented in a study of blood T cells in healthy people across ages. A second roughly 6 to 12 cycle PCR used barcoded and J-beta primers. In TCRdb, the 5' RACE reads were re-called with MiXCR into one record per CDR3 protein. Of about 1.8 million distinct CDR3 sequences in the sample, less than 50% are singletons; the top ten hold around 2.1%. This clonotype was detected a few times. Deletions cut 6 bases from V and 4 bases from J, with 16 bases between. The CDR3 extends over 14 amino acids. Germline V gene data show CDR1 as MNHEY and CDR2 as SVGEGT. This clonotype originated in a woman in her thirties or forties in good health. Material for sequencing was blood. V is TRBV6-2 or TRBV6-3 and J is TRBJ2-7; D perhaps matches TRBD2 (6 bases). CDR3 sequence (DNA): TGTGCCAGCAGATTGACGGCGGGACTTTACGAGCAGTACTTC. It yields the protein CASRLTAGLYEQYF.